These 18 T cell receptor beta chains originate from one sample sequenced in a study of blood T cell repertoires in COVID-19. TCRdb keeps only in-frame clones here, not all; method: immunoSEQ multiplex PCR. The sample holds 150,000 to 200,000 clones, 65% to 85% seen once. The specimen was peripheral blood. The receptors come from a man aged 60 to 75 with active or convalescent COVID-19.

The chain has TRBV12-3 or TRBV12-4 and TRBJ2-7; 8 bases align to TRBD2. There are 13 residues in the CDR3. The junction had 5 bases not matched to a gene; V was cut back by 6 bases and J by 4 bases. The CDR3 DNA is TGTGCCAGCAGGACGGGGGGGACGTACGAGCAGTACTTC. Translation gives CASRTGGTYEQYF.

This sequence joins TRBV10-3 and TRBJ1-5, with TRBD1 as a possible D gene (5 bases). The V gene lost 3 bases and the J gene lost 7 bases, with 13 bases spanning the gap. The CDR3 is 14 amino acids. The germline V gene encodes CDR1 ENHRY and CDR2 SYGVKD. CDR3 DNA: TGTGCCATCAGTGATTTAGGGGATTGGCAGCCCCAGCATTTT. This codes for CAISDLGDWQPQHF.

The chain has TRBV14 and TRBJ2-7, with TRBD2 matching over 16 bases. V shed 5 bases, J shed 4 bases, and the junction held 14 bases outside the gene matches. Germline CDR1 is SGHDN and CDR2 is FVKESK. The CDR3 is made up of 19 amino acids. The CDR3 DNA is TGTGCCAGCAGCGGTGGGATTTCGGGACTAGCGGGAGGGCCTTACGAGCAGTACTTC. This codes for CASSGGISGLAGGPYEQYF.

The gene calls are TRBV6-5 and TRBJ2-7; D may be TRBD1 (6 bases). The germline V gene encodes CDR1 MNHEY and CDR2 SVGAGI. The CDR3 consists of 14 residues. V lost 0 bases, J lost 2 bases, and 8 bases lay in between. CDR3 sequence reads: CASSYSAGAYEQYF. In DNA, the CDR3 is TGTGCCAGCAGTTACTCGGCAGGGGCCTACGAGCAGTACTTC.

J is TRBJ2-1 and V is TRBV3-1 (or the pseudogene TRBV3-2); 8 nucleotides agree with TRBD2. Per the germline V gene, CDR1 is LGHDT and CDR2 is YNNKEL (reference sequence). Trimming took 2 bases from V and 5 from J; bases not matched to a gene: 5. The CDR3 length is 15 residues. The chain's CDR3 is CASSQTSGLNNEQFF. For the CDR3, the DNA is TGTGCCAGCAGCCAAACTAGCGGCCTTAACAATGAGCAGTTCTTC.

The chain links TRBV19 to TRBJ1-4, with D possibly TRBD1 on 6 matching bases. Germline CDR1 and CDR2: LNHDA and SQIVND (reference sequence). The CDR3 is 14 amino acids. With 5 bases removed from V and 6 bases from J, the gap between germline ends came to 13 bases. CDR3 protein: CASSPQGTYEKLFF. The CDR3 bases are TGTGCCAGTAGTCCCCAGGGGACGTATGAAAAACTGTTTTTT.

This chain uses TRBV18 with TRBJ1-3; D might be TRBD1 (5 bases). The V and J ends lost 2 bases and 1 base respectively, with 15 bases between them. Per germline, CDR1 KGHSH and CDR2 LQKENI. The CDR3 totals 17 residues. In DNA form, the CDR3 reads TGTGCCAGCTCACCAAGATCCCAGGGACTATCTGGAAACACCATATATTTT. Translated: CASSPRSQGLSGNTIYF.

J is TRBJ2-1 and V is TRBV5-1, with TRBD2 identical over 14 bases. Germline trimming cut 4 bases from V and 9 bases from J; bases unmatched to any gene: 9. This CDR3 comprises 16 residues. Germline V lookup: CDR1 SGHRS, CDR2 YFSETQ. CDR3 residues: CASSDTGLAGGGEQFF. Here the CDR3 DNA reads TGCGCCAGCAGCGACACAGGACTAGCGGGAGGAGGTGAGCAGTTCTTC.

V is TRBV12-3 or TRBV12-4 and J is TRBJ2-3; the D gene is possibly TRBD2 (5 bases). The CDR3 loop spans 13 amino acids. V lost 10 bases, J lost 6 bases, and 17 bases lay in between. CDR3 sequence reads: CATSRAPFDTQYF. The CDR3 nucleotides are TGTGCCACCTCGCGGGCTCCTTTCGATACGCAGTATTTT.

CDR3 coding DNA: TGTGCCGGAAGAGACGGGACTAGCGGGGCCCGGGGTTTGGAAAACATTCAGTACTTC. Its translation is CAGRDGTSGARGLENIQYF. The gene calls are TRBV30 and TRBJ2-4, with 13 bases aligning to TRBD2. CDR1 and CDR2 (germline): GTSNPN, SVGIG (reference sequence). V was pared by 8 bases and J by 5 bases, with 21 bases of the junction left unmatched. This CDR3 is 19 amino acids long.

Remarks on this clone: The identical CDR3 is also encoded by other nucleotide sequences in the sample. The chain joins TRBV6-5 to TRBJ2-2, with 7 bases that match TRBD1. The trim removed 11 bases at V and 0 bases at J, leaving 6 bases unmatched. Germline V CDR1 and CDR2: MNHEY, SVGAGI. The CDR3 runs 14 residues. The CDR3 loop is CAGSGTANTGELFF. The CDR3 DNA is TGTGCCGGTTCCGGGACAGCGAACACCGGGGAGCTGTTTTTT.

The chain uses TRBV5-5 and TRBJ2-1; possible D gene TRBD1, 5 bases. Trimming removed 3 bases at V and 1 base at J, with 17 bases between. This CDR3 comprises 17 residues. Germline values: CDR1 SGHKS, CDR2 YYEKEE (reference sequence). In nucleotides, the CDR3 is TGTGCCAGCAGCTGGGCGGCCAGGGCAGGGTCCTACAATGAGCAGTTCTTC. Residues: CASSWAARAGSYNEQFF. Full variable domain (remainder filled in from reference TRBV5-5 and TRBJ2-1): DAGVTQSPTHLIKTRGQQVTLRCSPISGHKSVSWYQQVLGQGPQFIFQYYEKEERGRGNFPDRFSARQFPNYSSELNVNALLLGDSALYLCASSWAARAGSYNEQFFGPGTRLTVL.

The chain uses TRBV6-1 and TRBJ1-1, with 7 bases lining up with TRBD1. V shed 2 bases, J shed 8 bases, and the junction held 14 bases outside the gene matches. The CDR3 is 16 residues long. Per the germline V gene, CDR1 is MNHNS and CDR2 is SASEGT. The CDR3 here is CASSERAGNRGHEAFF. The CDR3 nucleotides are TGTGCCAGCAGTGAACGGGCAGGCAATAGGGGGCACGAAGCTTTCTTT.

The gene calls are TRBV2 and TRBJ1-4, with D maybe TRBD1 (6 bases). CDR1 is SNHLY and CDR2 is FYNNEI in the germline V gene. The CDR3 has 15 residues. Between the trimmed V and J ends, which lost 7 bases and 3 bases, there was a span of 15 bases. Here the CDR3 reads CASKMGGAANEKLFF. CDR3 DNA sequence: TGTGCCAGCAAAATGGGGGGGGCGGCTAATGAAAAACTGTTTTTT.

As DNA, the CDR3 is TGTGCCAGCAGCCGGGACAGGGTCTATGGCTACACCTTC. Amino acids: CASSRDRVYGYTF. This sequence joins TRBV7-2 and TRBJ1-2; TRBD1 matches at 9 bases. CDR1 SGHTA and CDR2 FQGNSA come from the germline V gene. With 5 bases clipped from V and 4 bases from J, the junction kept 2 bases outside the gene matches. This CDR3 has 13 amino acids.

J is TRBJ2-7 and V is TRBV3-1 (or the pseudogene TRBV3-2), with a weak D call TRBD1 (5 bases). Trimming cost V 1 base and J 6 bases, with 10 bases left between them. This CDR3 spans 13 amino acids. Germline V lookup: CDR1 LGHDT, CDR2 YNNKEL (reference sequence). The CDR3 here is CASSQAKGLEQYF. The CDR3 nucleotides read TGTGCCAGCAGCCAAGCGAAGGGGCTCGAGCAGTACTTC.

CDR3 region: CATSDTAGQGSADTQYF. The CDR3 bases are TGTGCCACCAGTGATACCGCGGGACAGGGCAGCGCAGATACGCAGTATTTT. The gene calls are TRBV24-1 and TRBJ2-3; 9 bases are shared with TRBD1. Germline lookup yields CDR1 KGHDR and CDR2 SFDVKD. The CDR3 sequence is 17 residues long. The V segment lost 3 bases and the J segment 4 bases; nucleotides outside the gene matches: 10.

The V call is TRBV6-5, the J call TRBJ2-2, with a tentative D call TRBD1 (6 bases). CDR3 length: 15 amino acids. V was cut by 4 bases and J by 0 bases, with 9 bases left in between. Germline V gene lookup returns CDR1 MNHEY and CDR2 SVGAGI. CDR3 nucleotide sequence: TGTGCCAGCAGTTGGGGGCGTACGAACACCGGGGAGCTGTTTTTT. This gives the protein CASSWGRTNTGELFF.